Shown below are 14 T cell receptor beta chains from a single sample sequenced in a study of T cells in Graves' hyperthyroidism and ophthalmopathy. The investigators amplified TCR beta CDR3 regions from RNA transcripts. First-round RT-PCR targeting the TCR CDR3 was performed with the HTBI primer set. Each CDR3 protein is one row after TCRdb ran MiXCR on the multiplex PCR reads. The repertoire has some 740,000 distinct CDR3 sequences, around 15% of them found once; the top ten carry about a tenth. Sequencing was performed on blood. These receptors came from a woman between 18 and 30 years old with Graves' hyperthyroidism.

This clonotype has a count of ten or more. The rearrangement links TRBV18 to TRBJ1-2, with 9 bases matching TRBD1. The CDR3 is made up of 14 amino acids. The germline CDR1 and CDR2 sequences are KGHSH and LQKENI. V lost 4 bases and J lost 0; bases outside the gene matches: 0. The chain's CDR3 is CASSRTGANYGYTF. CDR3 bases: TGTGCCAGCTCACGGACAGGGGCTAACTATGGCTACACCTTC.

This clonotype showed up just a few times. The CDR3 protein is CASSPPQGNQPQHF. The CDR3 coding sequence is TGTGCCAGCAGCCCCCCCCAGGGCAATCAGCCCCAGCATTTT. The chain has TRBV6-2 or TRBV6-3 and TRBJ1-5; D gene unclear. V gave up 6 bases and J gave up 2 bases, with 11 bases separating them. CDR1 is MNHEY and CDR2 is SVGEGT in the germline V gene. The CDR3 spans 14 residues.

Remarks on this clonotype: A much larger clone differs from this one at a single base, so this may be a read error. This chain links TRBV15 with TRBJ1-1, with D maybe TRBD1 (6 bases). V was trimmed by 1 base and J by 6 bases, leaving 21 bases between them. This CDR3 contains 17 residues. Germline V gives CDR1 LNHNV, CDR2 YYDKDF (reference sequence). This CDR3 is CATSRGTGRLGYAEAFF. The CDR3 bases are TGTGCCACCAGCAGAGGCACAGGGCGGTTAGGATACGCTGAAGCTTTCTTT.

This clonotype occurred a few times. The chain has TRBV3-1 and TRBJ2-4, with D tentatively TRBD1 (6 bases). The CDR3 is made up of 16 amino acids. Trimming cost V 4 bases and J 2 bases, with 15 bases left between them. Germline V gene data show CDR1 as LGHDT and CDR2 as YNNKEL (reference sequence). CDR3 region: CASSRSNRAPKNIQYF. In DNA form, the CDR3 reads TGTGCCAGCAGCCGCTCTAACAGGGCTCCCAAAAACATTCAGTACTTC. Full variable domain (missing parts from reference TRBV3-1 and TRBJ2-4): DTAVSQTPKYLVTQMGNDKSIKCEQNLGHDTMYWYKQDSKKFLKIMFSYNNKELIINETVPNRFSPKSPDKAHLNLHINSLELGDSAVYFCASSRSNRAPKNIQYFGAGTRLSVL.

This chain connects TRBV14 to TRBJ2-6, with D uncertain. CDR3 length equals 15 residues. Germline values: CDR1 SGHDN, CDR2 FVKESK. V lost 2 bases and J 2 bases, leaving 7 bases between the germline ends. The CDR3 bases are TGTGCCAGCAGCCAACGGTTGACTGGGGCCAACGTCCTGACTTTC. It translates to CASSQRLTGANVLTF.

This clonotype was observed at least ten times. The chain has TRBV12-3 or TRBV12-4 and TRBJ2-1, with D perhaps assigned TRBD1 or TRBD2 (5 bases each). This CDR3 comprises 14 residues. With 7 bases removed from V and 7 bases from J, the gap between germline ends came to 17 bases. The chain's CDR3 is CASTQTGTPNEQFF. CDR3 sequence (DNA): TGTGCCAGCACCCAAACCGGGACCCCTAATGAGCAGTTCTTC.

This clonotype has more than one count but fewer than ten. Here the CDR3 reads CSAREIAGGPQFF. The CDR3 DNA is TGCAGTGCTAGAGAGATAGCGGGAGGGCCCCAGTTCTTC. This chain connects TRBV20-1 to TRBJ2-5, with 11 bases lining up with TRBD2. Gene TRBJ2-1 matches the end of the DNA better, so the J call may be wrong. The germline CDR1 and CDR2 sequences are DFQATT and SNEGSKA (reference sequence). The CDR3 covers 13 residues.

This clonotype was observed at least ten times. The chain's CDR3 is CASSPLAGGINEQFF. In nucleotides, the CDR3 is TGTGCCAGCTCACCCCTAGCGGGAGGGATCAATGAGCAGTTCTTC. This sequence joins TRBV18 and TRBJ2-1, with 12 bases fitting TRBD2. Germline V CDR1 and CDR2: KGHSH, LQKENI. Unmatched junction bases numbered 3, after V lost 3 bases and J lost 6 bases. This CDR3 contains 15 residues. The whole variable domain, filled in from reference TRBV18 and TRBJ2-1, reads NAGVMQNPRHLVRRRGQEARLRCSPMKGHSHVYWYRQLPEEGLKFMVYLQKENIIDESGMPKERFSAEFPKEGPSILRIQQVVRGDSAAYFCASSPLAGGINEQFFGPGTRLTVL.

This clonotype was picked up many times. CDR3 sequence: CASSMPPGGKNIQYF. Here the CDR3 DNA reads TGTGCCAGCAGTATGCCCCCAGGGGGAAAAAACATTCAGTACTTC. J is TRBJ2-4 and V is TRBV12-3 or TRBV12-4; 7 nucleotides agree with TRBD1. This CDR3 has 15 residues. The trim removed 5 bases at V and 4 bases at J, leaving 8 bases unmatched.

This clonotype was observed many times. This chain links TRBV11-2 with TRBJ2-3; the D gene is possibly TRBD2 (6 bases). Germline lookup yields CDR1 SGHAT and CDR2 FQNNGV. This CDR3 comprises 17 residues. Trimming shortened V by 3 bases and J by 0 bases, and 16 bases separated the two germline ends. The chain's CDR3 is CASSFPRDLLSTDTQYF. The CDR3 nucleotides read TGTGCCAGCAGCTTCCCCAGGGACTTGCTAAGCACAGATACGCAGTATTTT.

The rearrangement uses TRBV15 and TRBJ2-5; D perhaps matches TRBD2 (5 bases). The V gene lost 5 bases and the J gene lost 2 bases, with 9 bases spanning the gap. The CDR3 has 13 amino acids. Germline V gives CDR1 LNHNV, CDR2 YYDKDF (reference sequence). The chain's CDR3 is CATSPREQETQYF. DNA for the CDR3: TGTGCCACCAGCCCGAGGGAACAAGAGACCCAGTACTTC.

The rearrangement joins TRBV12-3 or TRBV12-4 to TRBJ1-5; the D gene is possibly TRBD1 (6 bases). The length of the CDR3 is 16 residues. V dropped 8 bases and J dropped 1 base, with 18 bases sitting between them. The CDR3 protein is CASHSGGVLSNQPQHF. In nucleotides, the CDR3 is TGTGCCAGCCATTCTGGGGGCGTTTTAAGCAATCAGCCCCAGCATTTT.

This clonotype occurred many times. The gene calls are TRBV7-9 and TRBJ2-5; D may be TRBD2 (6 bases). Trimming pared 8 bases from V and 4 bases from J, leaving 11 bases between. The CDR3 covers 12 residues. Germline-derived CDR1 and CDR2 are SEHNR and FQNEAQ (reference sequence). The CDR3 DNA reads as TGTGCCAGCGAAGCCGGGAGAGAGACCCAGTACTTC. Its translation: CASEAGRETQYF.

The rearrangement joins TRBV9 to TRBJ2-2, with D possibly TRBD1 on 5 matching bases. Germline V gene sequence: CDR1 SGDLS, CDR2 YYNGEE. V was pared by 4 bases and J by 5 bases, with 12 bases between. The CDR3 runs to 14 residues. DNA of the CDR3: TGTGCCAGCAGCACCCAGGGTCTAACCGGGGAGCTGTTTTTT. Translating gives CASSTQGLTGELFF. Supplemented by reference TRBV9 and TRBJ2-2, the full variable domain reads DSGVTQTPKHLITATGQRVTLRCSPRSGDLSVYWYQQSLDQGLQFLIQYYNGEERAKGNILERFSAQQFPDLHSELNLSSLELGDSALYFCASSTQGLTGELFFGEGSRLTVL.